This is a list of T cell receptor beta chains from one sample in a study of CXCR3-negative and CXCR3-positive naive CD8 T cells. TCRdb re-called the 5' RACE reads, yielding one record per CDR3 amino acid sequence without DNA. The table lists 95,000 to 100,000 distinct CDR3 sequences. The sample comprised naive CXCR3+ CD8+ T cells from blood. These receptors originate from a human donor in good health. Some clones in this sample may be carry-over from other donors' samples. Each CDR3 is given with its conserved first and last residue. Fields, in order: V gene, CDR3 length, J gene, CDR3 protein.

>TRBV7-6|15|TRBJ2-2
CASSAADLNTGELFF
>TRBV7-3|16|TRBJ2-5
CASSKQGGSVRETQYF
>TRBV29-1|12|TRBJ2-7
CSVEIRTYEQYF
>TRBV11-3|16|TRBJ2-1
CASSRTEGATYNEQFF
>TRBV28|15|TRBJ1-6
CASSFRTGGNSPLHF
>TRBV7-2|14|TRBJ1-5
CASSLVGGNQPQHF
>TRBV5-1|19|TRBJ2-4
CASSSGLAGAPGGEDIQYF
>TRBV7-9|17|TRBJ2-7
CASRSGLAGITSYEQYF
>TRBV7-9|16|TRBJ2-5
CASSARTGKDEETQYF
>TRBV15|15|TRBJ2-7
CATTPNRGLIYEQYF
>TRBV20-1|17|TRBJ1-2
CSARDSTGASANYGYTF
>TRBV5-6|16|TRBJ1-1
CASSLNPYPANTEAFF
>TRBV14|16|TRBJ2-1
CASSQEMGVPGVEQFF
>TRBV27|13|TRBJ1-1
CASSEGMNTEAFF
>TRBV6-4|14|TRBJ2-1
CASSDSGTANEQFF
>TRBV20-1|13|TRBJ2-1
CSARERGYNEQFF
>TRBV28|11|TRBJ2-7
CASRRSPEQYF
>TRBV7-3|14|TRBJ2-1
CASSRLAGYNEQFF